This TCR beta chain emerged from a study of T cell repertoires in cytomegalovirus infection. The study's findings and limits: Clonotypes of TCR beta that were HLA-C-restricted and CMV-specific dominated the ex vivo response. There were carriers of CMV plus the relevant HLA, and cumulative public TCR beta family frequency identified them.

Each CDR3 protein gets one entry after TCRdb re-called the reads with MiXCR. Counted here are roughly 100,000 distinct CDR3 sequences, 16% occurring once; the ten biggest clones make up over 8%. CDR1 is MDHEN and CDR2 is SYDVKM in the germline V gene. The ends were cut back, 6 bases at V and 4 bases at J, with 10 bases in the middle. CDR3 length: 12 residues. This clonotype was counted at least ten times. Its antigen is unidentified. Sequencing was performed on PBMCs. This sequence originates from a human donor in good health (CMV status not recorded). Some clones in this sample may be carry-over from other donors' samples. The V and J genes are TRBV28 and TRBJ2-7; tentative D call: TRBD2 (5 bases). In nucleotides, the CDR3 is TGTGCCAGCAGATGGGGAGTTTACGAGCAGTACTTC. Translated: CASRWGVYEQYF. The whole variable domain, remainder taken from reference TRBV28 and TRBJ2-7, is DVKVTQSSRYLVKRTGEKVFLECVQDMDHENMFWYRQDPGLGLRLIYFSYDVKMKEKGDIPEGYSVSREKKERFSLILESASTNQTSMYLCASRWGVYEQYFGPGTRLTVT.